This T cell receptor beta chain was captured in a study of tumor-infiltrating lymphocytes in oesophageal squamous cell carcinoma. The CDR3 is 15 amino acids. Between the trimmed V and J ends, which lost 3 bases and 7 bases, there was a span of 18 bases. Germline V CDR1 and CDR2: MNHNS, SASEGT. TCRdb re-called the PCR reads through MiXCR, storing one row per CDR3 protein. The sample lists some 15,000 distinct CDR3 sequences; around 60% were seen once. This receptor was identified in a female donor with esophageal squamous cell carcinoma. Material: esophageal tumor tissue. The chain links TRBV6-1 to TRBJ2-5; tentatively, D is TRBD1 (6 bases). The CDR3 DNA follows: TGTGCCAGCAGTGATCCAGGGGCCTCACGGCCGACCCAGTACTTC. This gives the protein CASSDPGASRPTQYF.